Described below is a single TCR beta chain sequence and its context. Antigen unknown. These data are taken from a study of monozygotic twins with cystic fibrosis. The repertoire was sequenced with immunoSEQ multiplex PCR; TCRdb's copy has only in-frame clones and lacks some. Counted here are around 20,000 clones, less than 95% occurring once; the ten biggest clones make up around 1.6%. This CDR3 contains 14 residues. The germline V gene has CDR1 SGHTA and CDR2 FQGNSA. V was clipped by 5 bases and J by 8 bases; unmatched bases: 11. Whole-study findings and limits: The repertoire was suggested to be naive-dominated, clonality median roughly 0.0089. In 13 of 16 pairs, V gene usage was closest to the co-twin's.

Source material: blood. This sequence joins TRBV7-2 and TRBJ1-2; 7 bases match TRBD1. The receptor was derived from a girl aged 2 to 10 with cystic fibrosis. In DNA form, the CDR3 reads TGTGCCAGCAGCCAGGGGGGCAGCCCCCTAGGCTACACCTTC. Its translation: CASSQGGSPLGYTF.